This entry lists 17 T cell receptor beta chains sequenced from one sample in a study of PD-L1 blockade in urothelial cancer. Sequenced by immunoSEQ multiplex PCR; TCRdb stores in-frame clones only, minus some. Here the sample spans tens of thousands of clones, around four fifths being singletons. Noted time point: pretreatment peripheral blood. Source: PBMCs, taken around atezolizumab (anti-PD-L1) treatment. These receptors were taken from a man aged 50 or older with urothelial cancer.

The rearrangement links TRBV4-1 to TRBJ1-1; D call uncertain. Germline V lookup: CDR1 MGHRA, CDR2 YSYEKL. CDR3 length equals 12 residues. V was trimmed by 1 base and J by 3 bases, leaving 3 bases between them. The CDR3 sequence is CASSQGDTEAFF. In nucleotides, the CDR3 is TGCGCCAGCAGCCAAGGAGACACTGAAGCTTTCTTT.

V is TRBV7-3 and J is TRBJ2-5; TRBD2 agrees at 12 bases. The V gene's germline CDR1 is SGHTA and CDR2 FQGTGA. CDR3 size: 16 residues. V gave up 5 bases and J gave up 4 bases; unmatched junction bases: 8. The CDR3 DNA sequence: TGTGCCAGCAGCCAATTGGGGGGACTAGCGGGAGAGACCCAGTACTTC. This encodes CASSQLGGLAGETQYF.

This chain connects TRBV9 to TRBJ1-6, with 8 bases aligning to TRBD1. J lost 7 bases, V lost 3 bases, and 6 bases had no gene match. The CDR3 totals 15 residues. The germline CDR1 and CDR2 sequences are SGDLS and YYNGEE. The DNA of the CDR3 is TGTGCCAGCAGCGGCAGGGGGCTGGGGAATTCACCCCTCCACTTT. Translating it yields CASSGRGLGNSPLHF.

This clone was seen only once. The chain couples TRBV7-2 to TRBJ2-2; D is uncertain. This CDR3 has 13 residues. Germline-derived CDR1 and CDR2 are SGHTA and FQGNSA. Between the trimmed V and J ends, which lost 5 bases and 6 bases, there was a span of 10 bases. This CDR3 reads CASSLILAGELFF. In DNA form, the CDR3 reads TGTGCCAGCAGCCTCATTCTAGCCGGGGAGCTGTTTTTT.

The J gene is TRBJ1-2, the V gene TRBV28; D might be TRBD1 (6 bases). The CDR3 runs 13 residues. Germline CDR1 reads MDHEN; CDR2 reads SYDVKM. The V and J ends lost 5 bases and 8 bases respectively, with 15 bases between them. This CDR3 reads CASSLLGAIGYTF. The CDR3 DNA follows: TGTGCCAGCAGTCTACTGGGGGCCATCGGCTACACCTTC.

The gene calls are TRBV19 and TRBJ2-7; no clear D gene. V was clipped by 2 bases and J by 6 bases, with 14 bases between them. Germline V gene sequence: CDR1 LNHDA, CDR2 SQIVND (reference sequence). The CDR3 totals 14 residues. The CDR3 region is CASSIRDGGGEQYF. As DNA, the CDR3 is TGTGCCAGTAGTATAAGAGACGGCGGCGGCGAGCAGTACTTC.

The chain employs TRBV6-1 and TRBJ2-4; 7 bases agree with TRBD1. V lost 4 bases to trimming and J lost 6 bases; unmatched junction nucleotides: 9. Germline V CDR1 and CDR2: MNHNS, SASEGT. The CDR3 contains 15 residues. The CDR3 DNA is TGTGCCAGCAGTGGGGGACAGCATTCTTTAAACATTCAGTACTTC. This translates into CASSGGQHSLNIQYF.

This clone was seen only a few times. The chain carries TRBV4-1 and TRBJ2-3; 14 bases fit TRBD2. Germline CDR1 reads MGHRA; CDR2 reads YSYEKL. The CDR3 is 19 residues long. Trimming at V came to 0 bases and at J to 3 bases, leaving 8 bases not matched to a gene. DNA of the CDR3: TGCGCCAGCAGCCAAGATCCGCCCCGGACTAGCGGGAGGACAGATACGCAGTATTTT. This sequence encodes CASSQDPPRTSGRTDTQYF.

This clone has only one observation. The chain links TRBV4-1 to TRBJ2-3, with 10 positions matching TRBD2. J lost 1 base, V lost 5 bases, and 0 bases had no gene match. This CDR3 has 14 residues. Germline CDR1 MGHRA, CDR2 YSYEKL. In DNA form, the CDR3 reads TGCGCCAGCAGCAGCGGGGGGGGCACAGATACGCAGTATTTT. This encodes CASSSGGGTDTQYF.

This clone was seen a single time. This chain connects TRBV5-1 to TRBJ2-1; D ambiguous. V shed 4 bases and J shed 10 bases, with 15 bases lying between them. This CDR3 comprises 13 residues. Germline V CDR1 and CDR2: SGHRS, YFSETQ. The CDR3 nucleotides are TGCGCCAGCAGCCTAAGTCCTAACGCGGAGCAGTTCTTC. This gives the protein CASSLSPNAEQFF.

The chain is built from TRBV12-2 and TRBJ1-6. TRBV12-2 is tagged as a pseudogene. CDR3 size: 13 residues. The CDR3 region is CARSRVYNSPLHF. The CDR3 bases are TGTGCAAGATCGAGGGTTTATAATTCACCCCTCCACTTT.

The rearrangement links TRBV27 to TRBJ2-5; a weak D match, TRBD2 (6 bases). The V and J ends lost 5 bases and 2 bases respectively, with 12 bases between them. The V gene's germline CDR1 is MNHEY and CDR2 SMNVEV (reference sequence). The CDR3 extends over 14 amino acids. This CDR3 is CASSTPGGQETQYF. DNA of the CDR3: TGTGCCAGCAGTACCCCCGGGGGACAAGAGACCCAGTACTTC.

This clone appeared once. The chain combines TRBV27 with TRBJ1-2; D remains ambiguous. The CDR3 is made up of 15 amino acids. V gave up 0 bases and J gave up 8 bases, with 16 bases separating them. Germline CDR1 MNHEY, CDR2 SMNVEV (reference sequence). CDR3 DNA: TGTGCCAGCAGTTTATCTAGTTGGCCCGAGGAAGGCTACACCTTC. Encoded protein: CASSLSSWPEEGYTF.

The rearrangement links TRBV5-1 to TRBJ2-5, with a weak D call TRBD2 (5 bases). This CDR3 spans 15 amino acids. V lost 4 bases, J lost 1 base, and 14 bases lay in between. Germline V gene lookup returns CDR1 SGHRS and CDR2 YFSETQ. Here the CDR3 reads CASSAGRGGQETQYF. The CDR3 DNA sequence: TGCGCCAGCAGCGCGGGTCGGGGTGGCCAAGAGACCCAGTACTTC.

The chain joins TRBV27 to TRBJ2-7; 8 bases match TRBD2. With V trimmed by 0 bases and J by 3 bases, 4 bases remained unmatched. Looked up from germline, CDR1 is MNHEY and CDR2 is SMNVEV (reference sequence). The CDR3 extends over 15 amino acids. Here the CDR3 DNA reads TGTGCCAGCAGTTTATCCCCACTAGCGGTCTACGAGCAGTACTTC. Translated: CASSLSPLAVYEQYF.

The V gene is TRBV18, the J gene TRBJ2-7, with 7 bases that match TRBD1. Germline CDR1 and CDR2: KGHSH and LQKENI. This CDR3 is 14 amino acids long. J gave up 4 bases and V 3 bases, and 6 bases lay outside the gene matches. The CDR3: CASSPLGTAYEQYF. CDR3 in DNA: TGTGCCAGCTCACCGCTCGGGACAGCTTACGAGCAGTACTTC.

A single count supports this clone. The chain links TRBV29-1 to TRBJ1-4, with D unresolved. The V and J ends lost 4 bases and 7 bases respectively, with 13 bases between them. The CDR3 has 13 residues. Germline V gene sequence: CDR1 SQVTM, CDR2 ANQGSEA. CDR3 loop: CSVAELEGEKLFF. The CDR3 region has the DNA TGCAGCGTTGCTGAGTTAGAGGGTGAAAAACTGTTTTTT. The whole variable domain, remainder taken from reference TRBV29-1 and TRBJ1-4, is SAVISQKPSRDICQRGTSLTIQCQVDSQVTMMFWYRQQPGQSLTLIATANQGSEATYESGFVIDKFPISRPNLTFSTLTVSNMSPEDSSIYLCSVAELEGEKLFFGSGTQLSVL.